This T cell receptor (beta chain) was recovered during a study of T cell changes during pregnancy in multiple sclerosis (dated by TCRdb to between 2018 and 2021). In terms of the full investigation: The study examined how the T cell repertoire changed over the course of pregnancy in women with multiple sclerosis.

About this clone itself: It has no known antigen specificity. Within one base of it there is no much larger clone, and no base qualities were kept.

Library preparation used the immunoSEQ multiplex PCR assay. TCRdb re-hosts the immuneACCESS table, in-frame sequences only. Its copies lack some clones; in the studies checked, an unresolved V gene accounts for under half of them, and the cause for the rest is not known. This sample lists about 75,000 clones; around nine tenths were detected once. Approximately 0.44% of the sample belongs to the ten largest clones. The cysteine opens and the phenylalanine closes a CDR3 of 15 amino acids. Left in the record is the CDR3 DNA by itself, 45 bases read in frame from the first base. CDR1 LNHNV and CDR2 YYDKDF are derived from the germline V gene (reference sequence). Trimming at the junction amounts to 0 bases on V and 5 bases on J, and the germline ends lie 14 bases apart.

This receptor was identified in a female donor with multiple sclerosis, enrolled in a pregnancy study. The V and J segments used are TRBV15 and TRBJ2-7; perhaps TRBD2 is the D gene, with 5 bases matching. Sample: CD4+ T cells from peripheral blood mononuclear cells, taken before pregnancy. The DNA sequence reads TGTGCCACCAGCAGAGATCGGGGTATAAGGCACGAGCAGTACTTC. It specifies CATSRDRGIRHEQYF.